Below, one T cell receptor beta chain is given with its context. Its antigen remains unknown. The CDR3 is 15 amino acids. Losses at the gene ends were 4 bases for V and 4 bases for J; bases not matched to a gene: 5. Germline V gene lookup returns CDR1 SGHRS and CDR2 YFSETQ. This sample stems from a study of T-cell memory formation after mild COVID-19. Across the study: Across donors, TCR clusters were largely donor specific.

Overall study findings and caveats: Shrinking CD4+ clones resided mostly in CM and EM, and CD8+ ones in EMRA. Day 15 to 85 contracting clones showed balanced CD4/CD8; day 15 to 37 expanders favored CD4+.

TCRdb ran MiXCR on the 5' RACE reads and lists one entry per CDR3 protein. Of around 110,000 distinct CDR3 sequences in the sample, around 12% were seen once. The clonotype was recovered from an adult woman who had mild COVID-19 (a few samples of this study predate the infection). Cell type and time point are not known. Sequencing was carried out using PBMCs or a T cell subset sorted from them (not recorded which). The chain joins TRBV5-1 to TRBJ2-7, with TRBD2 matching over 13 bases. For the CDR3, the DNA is TGCGCCAGCAGCCTAACGGGACTAGCGGGGTACGAGCAGTACTTC. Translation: CASSLTGLAGYEQYF.